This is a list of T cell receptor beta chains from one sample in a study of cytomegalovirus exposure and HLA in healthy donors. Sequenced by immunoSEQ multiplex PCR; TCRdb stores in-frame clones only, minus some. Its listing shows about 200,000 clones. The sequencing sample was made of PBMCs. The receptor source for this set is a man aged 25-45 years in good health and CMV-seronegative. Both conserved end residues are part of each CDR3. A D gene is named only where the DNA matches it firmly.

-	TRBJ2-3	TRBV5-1	TGCGCCAGCAGCGAGCCAGGAGATACGCAGTATTTT	CASSEPGDTQYF
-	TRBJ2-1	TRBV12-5	TGTGCTAGTGGTTCGGGACTGACCCCACACAATGAGCAGTTCTTC	CASGSGLTPHNEQFF
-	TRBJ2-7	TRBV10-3	TGTGCCACCCAAAGAGGATCCTACGAGCAGTACTTC	CATQRGSYEQYF
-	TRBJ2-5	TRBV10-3	TGTGCCATCAGTGACAGGGTTGAGACCCAGTACTTC	CAISDRVETQYF
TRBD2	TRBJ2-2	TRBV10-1	TGCGCCAGCAGTTCGACTAGCGGGACGGACACCGGGGAGCTGTTTTTT	CASSSTSGTDTGELFF
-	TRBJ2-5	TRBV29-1	TGCAGCGTTGTCGGTAACGATCAAGAGACCCAGTACTTC	CSVVGNDQETQYF
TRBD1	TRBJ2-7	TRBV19	TGTGCCAGTAGTGCCTCGACAGGGAGCGAGCAGTACTTC	CASSASTGSEQYF
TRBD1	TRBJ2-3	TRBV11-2	TGTGCCAGCACCCCGGGACAGGGAGATCTCGGGCAGTATTTT	CASTPGQGDLGQYF
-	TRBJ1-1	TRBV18	TGTGCCAGCTCACCACCGCGGGATCTGGGCACTGAAGCTTTCTTT	CASSPPRDLGTEAFF
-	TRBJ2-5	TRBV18	TGTGCCAGCTCACCACCCGGAGAGAGTGAAGAGACCCAGTACTTC	CASSPPGESEETQYF
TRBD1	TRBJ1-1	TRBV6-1	TGTGCCAGCACCAGGGACAGGGGACCGGGTGAAGCTTTCTTT	CASTRDRGPGEAFF
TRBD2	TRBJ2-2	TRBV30	TGTGCCTATACACGTAGCGGGGGCACCGGGGAGCTGTTTTTT	CAYTRSGGTGELFF
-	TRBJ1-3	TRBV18	TGTGCCAGCTCAACTGCACGTGGGGCGCGAGGAAACACCATATATTTT	CASSTARGARGNTIYF
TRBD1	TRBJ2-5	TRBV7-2	TGTGCCAGCACTTCCCCGGGACAGGGGCGAGAGACCCAGTACTTC	CASTSPGQGRETQYF
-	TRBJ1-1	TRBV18	TGTGCCAGCTCGCTTCAATCGGGGGACACTGAAGCTTTCTTT	CASSLQSGDTEAFF
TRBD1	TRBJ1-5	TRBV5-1	TGCGCCAGCAGCCCAGGACAGGGGGATCAGCCCCAGCATTTT	CASSPGQGDQPQHF
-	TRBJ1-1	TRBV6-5	TGTGCCAGCCTAAACTGGCGGGGAGGGACTGAAGCTTTCTTT	CASLNWRGGTEAFF
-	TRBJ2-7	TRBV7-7	TGTGCCAGCAGCTTCTCCGAAGGGGCCTACGAGCAGTACTTC	CASSFSEGAYEQYF
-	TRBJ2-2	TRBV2	TGTGCCAGCAGCCCTAGACAGTCGAACACCGGGGAGCTGTTTTTT	CASSPRQSNTGELFF
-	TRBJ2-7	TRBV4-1	TGCGCCAGCAGCCGAATCTCGCGGCAGGGTGGCGTTGGCTCCTACGAGCAGTACTTC	CASSRISRQGGVGSYEQYF
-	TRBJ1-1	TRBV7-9	TGTGCCAGCAGCTTCCTGGGCGGCCGGGGAGAAGCTTTCTTT	CASSFLGGRGEAFF
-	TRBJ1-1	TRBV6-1	TGTGCCAGCAGTGAAGGCGGAGGGCGGACTGAAGCTTTCTTT	CASSEGGGRTEAFF
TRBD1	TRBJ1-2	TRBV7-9	TGTGCCAGCAGCTCCCCTGGACAGGATCCGAATCGTGGCTACACCTTC	CASSSPGQDPNRGYTF
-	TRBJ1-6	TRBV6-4	TGTGCCAGCAGTGACAGGGAGGAATCACCCCTCCACTTT	CASSDREESPLHF
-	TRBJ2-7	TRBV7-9	TGTGCCAGCAGCTTAGCACAGGGCCTCAACGAGCAGTACTTC	CASSLAQGLNEQYF
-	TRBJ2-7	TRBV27	TGTGCCAGCAGTTTACGCAGAACCCACGAGCAGTACTTC	CASSLRRTHEQYF
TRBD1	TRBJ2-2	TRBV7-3	TGTGCCAGCAGCTCTCAACCTTCCGAGACAGGGGCCGGGGAGCTGTTTTTT	CASSSQPSETGAGELFF
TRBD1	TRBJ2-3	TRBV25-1	TGTGCCAGCAACGGACAGGGGGAAGGAGATACGCAGTATTTT	CASNGQGEGDTQYF
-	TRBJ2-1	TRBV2	TGTGCCAGCAAGGGGGGGGCCCTTGAGCAGTTCTTC	CASKGGALEQFF
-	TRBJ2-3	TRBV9	TGTGCCAGCAGCGGACGGCAGGGGAATACGCAGTATTTT	CASSGRQGNTQYF
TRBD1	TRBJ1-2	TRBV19	TGTGCCAGTAGTATAGAGGGACAGGGGGTCTATGGCTACACCTTC	CASSIEGQGVYGYTF
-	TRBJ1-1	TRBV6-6	TGTGCCAGCAGCCTACGGGGGGCAAAAGACACTGAAGCTTTCTTT	CASSLRGAKDTEAFF
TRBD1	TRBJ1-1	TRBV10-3	TGTGCCATCAGTGACCTGGGACAGGGAACGGGAGTTCGGACTGAAGCTTTCTTT	CAISDLGQGTGVRTEAFF
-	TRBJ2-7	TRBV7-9	TGTGCCAGCAGCTTTGAACAGGAACAGTACTTC	CASSFEQEQYF
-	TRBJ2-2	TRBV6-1	TGTGCCAGCAGGATACTAGAAATCGCCGGGGAGCTGTTTTTT	CASRILEIAGELFF
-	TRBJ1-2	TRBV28	TGTGCCAGCAGTTTCAGTGTCCCTTATGGCTACACCTTC	CASSFSVPYGYTF
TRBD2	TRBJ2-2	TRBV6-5	TGTGCCAGCAGTCTGAGCGGGGTGAACACCGGGGAGCTGTTTTTT	CASSLSGVNTGELFF
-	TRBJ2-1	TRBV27	TGTGCCAGCAGGGGGGCAGCCGCGAGCTCCTACAATGAGCAGTTCTTC	CASRGAAASSYNEQFF
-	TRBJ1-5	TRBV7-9	TGTGCCAGCACGGCGGGAAGTCAGCCCCAGCATTTT	CASTAGSQPQHF
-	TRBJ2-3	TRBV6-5	TGTGCCACGTTTCGGAGGGGCGCAGATACGCAGTATTTT	CATFRRGADTQYF
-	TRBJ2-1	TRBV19	TGTGCCAGTAAGGAGCGGAACTACAATGAGCAGTTCTTC	CASKERNYNEQFF
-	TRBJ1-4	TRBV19	TGTGCCAGTAGCCTGGAGGGTAGGGATTCGTTTTTT	CASSLEGRDSFF
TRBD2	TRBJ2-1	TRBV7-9	TGTGCCAGCAGCCGGGACGGAGCGCGGGGGGCGAGTTACAATGAGCAGTTCTTC	CASSRDGARGASYNEQFF
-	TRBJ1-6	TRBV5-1	TGCGCCAGCAGCACCGGACAGACAGGCAATTCACCCCTCCACTTT	CASSTGQTGNSPLHF
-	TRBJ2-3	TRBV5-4	TGTGCCAGCAGGCCTCAAGGGAACAGGGTGAGCACAGATACGCAGTATTTT	CASRPQGNRVSTDTQYF
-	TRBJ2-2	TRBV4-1	TGCGCCAGCAGCCAAGAGCTCGGAGGTACCGGGGAGCTGTTTTTT	CASSQELGGTGELFF
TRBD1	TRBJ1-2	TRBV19	TGTGCCAGTAGTATGAGGGACAGCTATGGCTACACCTTC	CASSMRDSYGYTF
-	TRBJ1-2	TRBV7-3	TGTGCCAGCAGCCTTAGTTCGGTACTGGTGCAGGCGGAGGATGGCTACACCTTC	CASSLSSVLVQAEDGYTF
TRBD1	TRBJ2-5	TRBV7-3	TGTGCCAGCAGACTCGGGACAGGGTCTTATGAGACCCAGTACTTC	CASRLGTGSYETQYF
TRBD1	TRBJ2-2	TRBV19	TGTGCCAGTAGGGACTACAGGGGGGAACCCGGGGAGCTGTTTTTT	CASRDYRGEPGELFF
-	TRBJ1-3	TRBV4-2	TGTGCCAGCAGCCAAGGGGAGGGACTACGCTCTGGAAACACCATATATTTT	CASSQGEGLRSGNTIYF